These 26 T cell receptor beta chains share one sample of origin, sequenced in a study of cytomegalovirus exposure and HLA in healthy donors. PCR primers comprised 60 Vbeta and 13 Jbeta primers. Sequencing was performed with immunoSEQ multiplex PCR; in TCRdb, only in-frame clones are kept and a portion is missing. The sample carries around 150,000 clones, over 70% recorded once. The specimen sequenced was PBMCs. These receptors all come from a man under 40 in good health and CMV-seropositive.

The chain recombines TRBV6-1 with TRBJ2-2, with D unresolved. Trimming removed 1 base from V and 1 base from J, with 4 bases in between. The CDR3 has 14 residues. Germline assignment: CDR1 MNHNS and CDR2 SASEGT. CDR3 in DNA: TGTGCCAGCAGTGAAGGGCAGAACACCGGGGAGCTGTTTTTT. It encodes CASSEGQNTGELFF.

This rearrangement joins TRBV2 to TRBJ1-1; D possibly corresponds to TRBD1 (6 bases). V lost 7 bases to trimming and J lost 0 bases, with 9 bases between them. The germline V gene encodes CDR1 SNHLY and CDR2 FYNNEI. This CDR3 spans 13 amino acids. The CDR3 spells CASKQGMNTEAFF. Here the CDR3 DNA reads TGTGCCAGCAAGCAGGGGATGAACACTGAAGCTTTCTTT.

This rearrangement joins TRBV5-1 to TRBJ2-5; D is undetermined. CDR3 length: 15 amino acids. V was cut by 4 bases and J by 0 bases, with 13 bases left in between. CDR1 and CDR2 (germline): SGHRS, YFSETQ. In nucleotides, the CDR3 is TGCGCCAGCAGCCACCCGAGTCGGTACCAAGAGACCCAGTACTTC. This encodes CASSHPSRYQETQYF.

This chain joins TRBV19 and TRBJ2-5, with TRBD1 matching 9 bases. V dropped 5 bases and J dropped 4; count of bases not matched to a gene: 14. The CDR3 extends over 17 amino acids. In germline, CDR1 is LNHDA, CDR2 SQIVND (reference sequence). The CDR3 bases are TGTGCCAGTAGTGCCACAAAACCCGGGACAGGGTTAGAGACCCAGTACTTC. Its translation: CASSATKPGTGLETQYF.

This clone has just one count. This chain uses TRBV10-3 with TRBJ1-1; D might be TRBD1 (5 bases). The CDR3 extends over 12 amino acids. V was clipped by 7 bases and J by 4 bases, with 10 bases between them. Germline V gives CDR1 ENHRY, CDR2 SYGVKD. CDR3 region: CAIKTEVTEAFF. In DNA, the CDR3 is TGTGCCATCAAGACAGAGGTCACTGAAGCTTTCTTT.

V and J are TRBV28 and TRBJ1-3; D is unresolved. V was cut by 2 bases and J by 1 base, with 9 bases left in between. In germline, CDR1 is MDHEN, CDR2 SYDVKM. The CDR3 has 15 residues. The chain's CDR3 is CASSLVEGSGNTIYF. In DNA form, the CDR3 reads TGTGCCAGCAGTTTAGTGGAGGGTTCTGGAAACACCATATATTTT.

V and J are TRBV28 and TRBJ2-3, with 8 bases aligning to TRBD2. With 6 bases clipped from V and 8 bases from J, the junction kept 13 bases outside the gene matches. Germline V gives CDR1 MDHEN, CDR2 SYDVKM. The CDR3 runs to 15 residues. CDR3: CASSRLLAVGTTQYF. CDR3 in DNA: TGTGCCAGCAGCCGATTACTAGCGGTCGGTACTACGCAGTATTTT.

J is TRBJ2-5 and V is TRBV7-9, with 13 bases identical to TRBD2. Germline V gene data show CDR1 as SEHNR and CDR2 as FQNEAQ (reference sequence). Germline trimming cut 4 bases from V and 0 bases from J; bases unmatched to any gene: 5. This CDR3 contains 17 residues. CDR3 in DNA: TGTGCCAGCAGCTATGGGACTAGCGGGGCGTACCAAGAGACCCAGTACTTC. Translation gives CASSYGTSGAYQETQYF.

The chain employs TRBV28 and TRBJ2-7; 7 positions agree with TRBD1. This CDR3 comprises 15 residues. CDR1 MDHEN and CDR2 SYDVKM come from the germline V gene. Trimming at V came to 5 bases and at J to 0 bases, leaving 7 bases not matched to a gene. The CDR3 DNA sequence: TGTGCCAGCAGTAAACCCCGGGACAGCTCCTACGAGCAGTACTTC. Encoded protein: CASSKPRDSSYEQYF.

This clone was detected only a few times. Mismatch with germline at one junction end may stem from a read error. The rearrangement uses TRBV7-9 and TRBJ2-2; D call uncertain. The CDR3 sequence is 16 residues long. Germline V CDR1 and CDR2: SEHNR, FQNEAQ (reference sequence). CDR3 nucleotides: TGTTCCAGCAGCGTGGCACAATCCCCCCACTACGGGGAGCTGTTTTTT. This sequence encodes CSSSVAQSPHYGELFF.

The chain uses TRBV19 and TRBJ1-2; maybe TRBD1 (6 bases). This CDR3 has 14 residues. The germline gives CDR1 LNHDA, CDR2 SQIVND (reference sequence). V gave up 4 bases and J gave up 2 bases, with 11 bases separating them. The CDR3 loop is CASSRTASNYGYTF. The CDR3 region has the DNA TGTGCCAGTAGTAGGACAGCGTCAAACTATGGCTACACCTTC.

This chain links TRBV5-1 with TRBJ2-5; 14 bases map to TRBD2. The trim removed 4 bases at V and 4 bases at J, leaving 12 bases unmatched. CDR1 and CDR2 from the germline V gene are SGHRS and YFSETQ. The CDR3 runs 18 residues. The CDR3 loop reads CASSPRLAGGPGGETQYF. The CDR3 region has the DNA TGCGCCAGCAGCCCCAGACTAGCGGGAGGGCCTGGGGGAGAGACCCAGTACTTC.

This clone is labeled medium-sized. This chain connects TRBV7-6 to TRBJ1-1; D uncertain. CDR1 and CDR2 from the germline V gene are SGHVS and FNYEAQ. Trimming removed 1 base at V and 8 bases at J, with 8 bases between. CDR3 length equals 12 residues. CDR3 nucleotide sequence: TGTGCCAGCAGCTTAGGCGGCTCCGAAGCTTTCTTT. It encodes CASSLGGSEAFF.

The chain is built from TRBV4-3 and TRBJ1-2, with unresolved D. V was clipped by 1 base and J by 4 bases, with 16 bases between them. Germline loops: CDR1 LGHNA, CDR2 YSLEER. The CDR3 has 16 residues. The CDR3 protein is CASSQGRPSGGYGYTF. CDR3 DNA sequence: TGCGCCAGCAGCCAAGGGCGTCCAAGCGGAGGCTATGGCTACACCTTC.

This clone appeared once. The V call is TRBV11-2, the J call TRBJ2-6; the match to TRBD1 covers 7 bases. Germline V gene sequence: CDR1 SGHAT, CDR2 FQNNGV. V was clipped by 7 bases and J by 0 bases; unmatched bases: 6. This CDR3 comprises 16 residues. The CDR3: CASKGQWNSGANVLTF. In nucleotides, the CDR3 is TGTGCCAGCAAGGGACAGTGGAACTCTGGGGCCAACGTCCTGACTTTC. The full variable domain, rest sourced from reference TRBV11-2 and TRBJ2-6, is EAGVAQSPRYKIIEKRQSVAFWCNPISGHATLYWYQQILGQGPKLLIQFQNNGVVDDSQLPKDRFSAERLKGVDSTLKIQPAKLEDSAVYLCASKGQWNSGANVLTFGAGSRLTVL.

The J gene is TRBJ2-1, the V gene TRBV6-5; TRBD1 is a possible D gene (5 bases). CDR1 is MNHEY, CDR2 SVGAGI, per germline. This CDR3 region has 15 residues. V was trimmed by 8 bases and J by 2 bases, leaving 16 bases between them. The DNA of the CDR3 is TGTGCCAGCTGGAGACAGCCGCCCCCCTACAATGAGCAGTTCTTC. It encodes CASWRQPPPYNEQFF.

The V gene is TRBV7-2, the J gene TRBJ1-2; 9 bases are shared with TRBD1. This CDR3 spans 15 amino acids. Trimming removed 1 base from V and 4 bases from J; junction bases left unmatched: 4. The germline V gene has CDR1 SGHTA and CDR2 FQGNSA. CDR3 sequence: CASSLDWDRVYGYTF. DNA of the CDR3: TGTGCCAGCAGCTTAGATTGGGACAGGGTCTATGGCTACACCTTC.

The rearrangement links TRBV19 to TRBJ1-6, with TRBD1 matching 10 bases. The V gene's germline CDR1 is LNHDA and CDR2 SQIVND (reference sequence). Germline trimming cut 7 bases from V and 8 bases from J; bases unmatched to any gene: 5. This CDR3 region has 14 residues. CDR3 sequence (DNA): TGTGCCAGTACCGGGACAGGGGTTGATTCACCCCTCCACTTT. Protein product: CASTGTGVDSPLHF.

The rearrangement links TRBV19 to TRBJ2-7, with D uncertain. The germline V gene encodes CDR1 LNHDA and CDR2 SQIVND (reference sequence). This CDR3 spans 15 amino acids. V gave up 2 bases and J gave up 3 bases, with 14 bases separating them. The DNA for the CDR3 is TGTGCCAGTAGTATACAACGGTCGGTGGTCTACGAGCAGTACTTC. This codes for CASSIQRSVVYEQYF.

V and J are TRBV5-6 and TRBJ2-1, with D maybe TRBD2 (6 bases). The CDR3 has 14 amino acids. Trimming stripped 7 bases from V and 3 bases from J, with 14 bases between. Germline assignment: CDR1 SGHDT and CDR2 YYEEEE. The CDR3 region is CASVEAGFYNEQFF. DNA for the CDR3: TGTGCCAGCGTCGAAGCGGGCTTCTACAATGAGCAGTTCTTC.

This chain connects TRBV5-6 to TRBJ1-4, with a tentative D call TRBD1 (5 bases). The CDR3 covers 18 residues. The V and J ends lost 3 bases and 0 bases respectively, with 18 bases between them. CDR1 and CDR2 (germline): SGHDT, YYEEEE. For the CDR3, the DNA is TGTGCCAGCAGCTATGACAGCGGCGGGGGTGCAACTAATGAAAAACTGTTTTTT. This encodes CASSYDSGGGATNEKLFF.

In the case of this clone: At one end, the junction sequence differs from germline, possibly due to a read error. As DNA, the CDR3 is TGTACCAGCAGCTTGGACAGTTATGGCTACACCTTC. Protein product: CTSSLDSYGYTF. The rearrangement uses TRBV5-8 and TRBJ1-2; tentative D call: TRBD1 (6 bases). This CDR3 has 12 amino acids. Germline-derived CDR1 and CDR2 are SGHTS and YDEGEE.

In this sample, this clone turned up once. J is TRBJ2-5 and V is TRBV5-4; 7 nucleotides agree with TRBD1. CDR1 is SGHNT, CDR2 YYREEE, per germline (reference sequence). This CDR3 region has 15 residues. J gave up 8 bases and V 3 bases, and 13 bases lay outside the gene matches. The CDR3, as DNA: TGTGCCAGCAGCTCGGGACAGACAGAGTTAAGAACCCAGTACTTC. Its translation is CASSSGQTELRTQYF.

The chain uses TRBV30 and TRBJ2-5; 7 bases map to TRBD1. Unmatched junction bases numbered 8, after V lost 2 bases and J lost 5 bases. The CDR3 contains 14 residues. Germline CDR1 is GTSNPN and CDR2 is SVGIG (reference sequence). CDR3: CAWSRGGDKETQYF. Here the CDR3 DNA reads TGTGCCTGGAGTAGAGGGGGCGATAAGGAGACCCAGTACTTC. Full variable domain (remainder filled in from reference TRBV30 and TRBJ2-5): SQTIHQWPATLVQPVGSPLSLECTVEGTSNPNLYWYRQAAGRGLQLLFYSVGIGQISSEVPQNLSASRPQDRQFILSSKKLLLSDSGFYLCAWSRGGDKETQYFGPGTRLLVL.

The rearrangement uses TRBV5-1 and TRBJ1-1, with 11 bases lining up with TRBD1. Trimming removed 0 bases from V and 2 bases from J; junction bases left unmatched: 6. CDR3 length equals 17 residues. Germline assignment: CDR1 SGHRS and CDR2 YFSETQ. DNA of the CDR3: TGCGCCAGCAGCTTGGCCGGGACAGGGGGGCCTAACACTGAAGCTTTCTTT. This codes for CASSLAGTGGPNTEAFF.

The V and J genes are TRBV25-1 and TRBJ1-3; TRBD1 is a possible D gene (5 bases). This CDR3 contains 15 residues. Germline CDR1 MGHDK, CDR2 SYGVNS. The V gene lost 3 bases and the J gene lost 3 bases, with 12 bases spanning the gap. The CDR3 coding sequence is TGTGCCAGCAGTGACCTGGACACGAGTGGAAACACCATATATTTT. This codes for CASSDLDTSGNTIYF.